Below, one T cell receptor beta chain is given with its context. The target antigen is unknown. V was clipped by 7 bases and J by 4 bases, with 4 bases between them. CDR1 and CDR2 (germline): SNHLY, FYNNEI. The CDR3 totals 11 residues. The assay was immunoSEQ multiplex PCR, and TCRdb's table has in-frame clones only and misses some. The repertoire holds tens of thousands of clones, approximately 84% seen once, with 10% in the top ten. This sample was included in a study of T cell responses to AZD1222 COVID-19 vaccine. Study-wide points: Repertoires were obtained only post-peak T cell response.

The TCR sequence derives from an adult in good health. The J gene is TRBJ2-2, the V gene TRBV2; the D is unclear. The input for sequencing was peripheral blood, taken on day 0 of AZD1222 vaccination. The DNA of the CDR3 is TGTGCCAGCAAGGGCACCGGGGAGCTGTTTTTT. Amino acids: CASKGTGELFF.